This T cell receptor (beta chain) was profiled in a study of blood T cells in healthy people across ages (dated by TCRdb to about 2015). Regarding the study in general: In model experiments, template switching captured roughly one uniquely barcoded TCR beta cDNA molecule for every two T cells. To track age-related changes in TCR beta repertoire diversity, the study relied on deep sequencing normalized with unique cDNA molecular identifiers. Donors were grouped into four age groups: young (average 16 years), middle-aged (39), aged (around 56) and long-lived (about 90). Using the same blood draw, the study looked at two additional independent replicas of 1 million unique cDNA reads for two donors, one aged 18 to 30 and the other aged 80 or older. To avoid experimental bias, donors of different ages were distributed randomly across sequencing lanes.

The investigation overall reported the following: Estimates of total diversity based on one million sequenced T cells were regarded as lower bounds and as underestimates. As age increased, observed TCR beta diversity per million T cells dropped in a roughly linear way, and a significant reduction was already evident by age 40. Compared with the aged group, more naive CD4+ T cells, fewer expanded clones and increased TCR diversity were shown by the long-lived group, suggesting age selection. Because profiling used bulk unsorted PBMCs, naive and antigen-experienced compartments could not be compared conclusively. A strong correlation was found between observed TCR beta diversity and the percentage of naive T cells measured by flow cytometry. Donor CMV infection status was unknown, potentially confounding age-related changes in expanded clonotypes.

Systemically healthy Caucasian individuals from Russia, 39 in total and aged about 6 to 100 years, were included as donors. Each donor gave roughly 11 milliliters of peripheral blood, drawn into EDTA-treated Vacutainer tubes. Ficoll-Paque density-gradient centrifugation was used to isolate PBMCs, with at least 6.5 million per sample. Total RNA was extracted from PBMCs with Trizol reagent, with at least 6 micrograms obtained per sample. Naive CD45RAhigh/CD27high T cell percentages were measured by flow cytometry on a PBMC aliquot from every donor. As concerns this clonotype: The clone's antigen remains unknown. No much larger clonotype is one base removed from it; base qualities were not supplied.

Reading the germline V gene gives CDR1 SQVTM and CDR2 ANQGSEA. Trimming removed 4 bases from V and 5 bases from J; the gene matches leave 5 bases unexplained. The CDR3 sequence holds 14 residues, the cysteine and phenylalanine included. Solely the CDR3 DNA is kept, with 42 bases framed from the first base. Receptor libraries were prepared by 5' RACE. Sequencing took place on an Illumina HiSeq 2500. The second PCR ran for roughly 7 to 12 cycles and used a J-beta primer mix along with a sample-barcoded 5' primer. A unique molecular identifier was introduced onto each TCR beta cDNA molecule by a template-switch 5' adaptor carrying 12 random nucleotides. Each sample yielded at least 3 million CDR3-containing paired-end reads. The Mint cDNA synthesis kit, primed by a TRBC-specific oligonucleotide, was used to synthesize first-strand cDNA from all RNA. After uracil-DNA glycosylase treatment, a first 18-cycle PCR used universal primers M1SS and BC2_uni_R on all cDNA. The paper's data handling went like this. For normalization, 1 million high-quality reads, each with a distinct molecular identifier, were randomly selected from each sample. Reads with shared molecular identifiers were discarded instead of being binned into consensus sequences. CDR3 identification, clonotype clustering and error correction used MiTCR with a Q25 quality threshold and the strictest error-elimination algorithm. A nonparametric unseen species model using Euler transformation provided a lower-bound estimate of total TCR beta diversity. Clones were called with MiXCR by TCRdb after fastp trimmed the public reads at Q25, and only in-frame beta chains were retained. When rows share a CDR3 protein, they turn into one entry using the most common DNA and genes. The authors' filters were not applied to this entry. This sample lists roughly 2 million distinct CDR3 sequences; about 49% were detected once. The ten top clones hold approximately 2% of the sample.

The sequencing input was blood. The receptor was isolated from a middle-aged woman in good health. This chain joins TRBV29-1 to TRBJ2-1; 10 bases in between match TRBD1. The bases are TGCAGCGTTGCGGACAGGGGGGGGGACAATGAGCAGTTCTTC. This sequence encodes CSVADRGGDNEQFF.